Sequencing of this TCR beta chain was carried out in a study of shared clonotypes between healthy human individuals. About the study: Every donor yielded three CD4 naive, three CD4 memory, two CD8 naive and one CD8 memory plate. Study observations and caveats: Clonotypes shared by all four donors outscored non-shared clonotypes in generation probability.

The CDR3 length is 16 residues. Germline CDR1 reads SGHKS; CDR2 reads YYEKEE (reference sequence). J was trimmed by 4 bases and V by 5 bases; bases with no gene match: 10. TCRdb's copy holds only in-frame clones and misses some; the assay was immunoSEQ multiplex PCR. The data show 2 million or so clones, about 95% seen once. Note on this clone: The antigen remains undetermined.

This chain joins TRBV5-5 and TRBJ2-5; TRBD1 matches 11 bases. Sequencing was done on a sample of naive CD4+ T cells sorted from blood. Subset reported: CD45RA+ positively selected. The sequence came from a man aged 18 to 29 in good health. The DNA for the CDR3 is TGTGCCAGCAGTACCGGGACAGGGGGATCAAGAGAGACCCAGTACTTC. Translating it yields CASSTGTGGSRETQYF.